This TCR beta chain was captured in a study of human T cells and chemical hapten exposure. TCRdb redid the calling of the RACE reads with MiXCR, one entry per CDR3 protein. The sample lists some 51,000 distinct CDR3 sequences, about 9% occurring once. Points from the study as a whole: Patch test score was positively correlated with the counts of TCRs that had expanded at PT1. The study found expanded TCRs formed significantly more large CDR3 similarity clusters than controls.

CDR1 is SNHLY and CDR2 is FYNNEI in the germline V gene. Between the trimmed V and J ends, which lost 2 bases and 0 bases, there was a span of 8 bases. There are 15 residues in the CDR3. Indicated time point: pre-sensitization, week 0. Treatment here: therapeutic diphenylcyclopropenone sensitization with weekly scalp DPC. This clonotype appeared many times. Its antigen is undetermined. The receptor comes from a woman between 40 and 50 years old with alopecia areata. Some clones in this sample may be carry-over from other donors' samples. Sequencing was performed on whole blood, taken in connection with sensitization to the hapten diphenylcyclopropenone (DPC). This chain uses TRBV2 with TRBJ2-4; a weak D match, TRBD1 (5 bases). In nucleotides, the CDR3 is TGTGCCAGCAGTGAACAGGGTATAGCCAAAAACATTCAGTACTTC. This encodes CASSEQGIAKNIQYF.